Detailed here is one T cell receptor beta chain. Its antigen is still unknown. The data derive from a study of PD-1 blockade in mismatch repair-deficient tumors. Time point: 10-day in vitro stimulation with candidate neoantigen peptide 4. Every patient had mismatch repair deficiency by PCR or immunohistochemistry. Each of seven ELISpot-reactive candidate peptides was used for roughly 10-day stimulation. Clone fold changes were calculated against an identical culture without peptide. V was clipped by 6 bases and J by 3 bases; unmatched bases: 10. This CDR3 comprises 17 residues. CDR1 SEHNR and CDR2 FQNEAQ come from the germline V gene (reference sequence). Generated by immunoSEQ multiplex PCR, the TCRdb table keeps only in-frame clones and is missing some. Found here are about 14,000 clones, 80% to 85% of them singletons; the top ten hold under 25%.

The V gene is TRBV7-9, the J gene TRBJ2-1; 11 nucleotides align to TRBD2. The receptor comes from an adult with mismatch repair-deficient cancer. The material sequenced was cells cultured in vitro, taken from a patient treated with pembrolizumab. Written as DNA, the CDR3 is TGTGCCAGCAGGACCTCTTCGACTAGCGGGATCTACAATGAGCAGTTCTTC. The encoded protein is CASRTSSTSGIYNEQFF.